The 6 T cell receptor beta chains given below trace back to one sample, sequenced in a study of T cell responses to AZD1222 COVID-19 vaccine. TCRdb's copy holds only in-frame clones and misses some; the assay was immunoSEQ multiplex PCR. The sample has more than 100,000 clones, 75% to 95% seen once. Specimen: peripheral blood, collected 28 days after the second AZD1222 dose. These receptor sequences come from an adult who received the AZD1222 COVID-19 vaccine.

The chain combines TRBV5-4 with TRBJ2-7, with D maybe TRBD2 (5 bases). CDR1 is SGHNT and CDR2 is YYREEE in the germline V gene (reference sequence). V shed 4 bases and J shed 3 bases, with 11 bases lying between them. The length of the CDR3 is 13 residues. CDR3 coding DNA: TGTGCCAGCAGCCATGGAGGAAACTACGAGCAGTACGTC. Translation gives CASSHGGNYEQYV.

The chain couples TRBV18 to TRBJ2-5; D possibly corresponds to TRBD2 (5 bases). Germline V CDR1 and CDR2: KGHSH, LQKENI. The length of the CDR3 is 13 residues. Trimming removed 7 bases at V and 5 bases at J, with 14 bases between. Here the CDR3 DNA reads TGTGCCAGCTTCCGAGGAGGCACGGAGACCCAGTACTTC. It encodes CASFRGGTETQYF.

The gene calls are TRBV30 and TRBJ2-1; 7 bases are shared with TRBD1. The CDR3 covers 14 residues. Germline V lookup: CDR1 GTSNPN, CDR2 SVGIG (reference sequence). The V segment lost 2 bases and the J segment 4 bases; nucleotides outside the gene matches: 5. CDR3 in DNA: TGTGCCTGGAGTCCCGGACAGGAATACAATGAGCAGTTCTTC. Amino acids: CAWSPGQEYNEQFF.

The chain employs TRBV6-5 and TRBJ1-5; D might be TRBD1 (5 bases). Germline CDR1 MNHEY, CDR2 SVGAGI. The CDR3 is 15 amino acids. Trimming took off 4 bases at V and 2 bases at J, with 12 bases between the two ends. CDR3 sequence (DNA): TGTGCCAGCAGTTCCCAGGGAGGAGGCAATCAGCCCCAGCATTTT. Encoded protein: CASSSQGGGNQPQHF.

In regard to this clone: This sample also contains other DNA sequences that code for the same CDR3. This CDR3 is CSAQRDTEAFF. As DNA, the CDR3 is TGCAGTGCGCAACGCGACACTGAAGCTTTCTTT. V is TRBV20-1 and J is TRBJ1-1; D gene unclear. The V end lost 6 bases, the J end lost 3 bases, and 8 bases lay between the germline ends. The CDR3 has 11 residues. CDR1 DFQATT and CDR2 SNEGSKA come from the germline V gene (reference sequence).

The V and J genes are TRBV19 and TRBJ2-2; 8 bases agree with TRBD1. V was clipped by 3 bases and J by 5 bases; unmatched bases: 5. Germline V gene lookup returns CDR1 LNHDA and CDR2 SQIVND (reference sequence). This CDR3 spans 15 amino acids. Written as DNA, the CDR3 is TGTGCCAGTAGTATTGAGACAGGGGCAACCGGGGAGCTGTTTTTT. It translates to CASSIETGATGELFF.